This T cell receptor beta chain emerged from a study of response to subunit inactivated influenza vaccine. Study observations and caveats: It was the authors' suggestion that each seasonal influenza vaccination recruits few new T cells.

The CDR3 has 13 residues. V was clipped by 7 bases and J by 5 bases, with 11 bases between them. CDR1 ENHRY and CDR2 SYGVKD come from the germline V gene. One entry per CDR3 protein, called by TCRdb with MiXCR from the RT-PCR reads. This table holds roughly 650,000 distinct CDR3 sequences, about 15% found once. This clonotype was counted once. Antigen unknown. The clonotype originates from a middle-aged man who received an inactivated influenza vaccine. The input for sequencing was PBMCs from blood, taken roughly 12 days after vaccination. The gene calls are TRBV10-3 and TRBJ2-2, with unresolved D. DNA for the CDR3: TGTGCCATCAATATCCGAGCGACCGGGGAGCTGTTTTTT. It translates to CAINIRATGELFF.